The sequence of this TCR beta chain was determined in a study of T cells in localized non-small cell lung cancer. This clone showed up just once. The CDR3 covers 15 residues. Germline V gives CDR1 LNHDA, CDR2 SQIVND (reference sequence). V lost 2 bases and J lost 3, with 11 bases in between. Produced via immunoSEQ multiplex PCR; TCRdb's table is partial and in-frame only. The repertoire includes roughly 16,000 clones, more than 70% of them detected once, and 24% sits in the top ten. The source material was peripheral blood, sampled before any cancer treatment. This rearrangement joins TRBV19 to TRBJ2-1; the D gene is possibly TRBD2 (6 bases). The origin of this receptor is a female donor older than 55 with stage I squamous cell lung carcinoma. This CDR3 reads CASSIKGSGYNEQFF. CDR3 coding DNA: TGTGCCAGTAGTATAAAGGGTAGCGGCTACAATGAGCAGTTCTTC.